Sequencing of this T cell receptor (beta chain) was carried out in a study of PD-1 blockade in mismatch repair-deficient tumors. Profiling relied on immunoSEQ multiplex PCR, and the TCRdb table lists in-frame clones only, not all of them. Of tens of thousands of clones listed, more than 70% are singletons. There are 14 residues in the CDR3. V was clipped by 4 bases and J by 6 bases; unmatched bases: 4. Germline V gene data show CDR1 as WSHSY and CDR2 as SAAADI. This clonotype was sampled from an adult with mismatch repair-deficient cancer. The specimen was peripheral blood, collected 52 weeks after starting pembrolizumab. The chain carries TRBV10-2 and TRBJ2-5, with 11 bases identical to TRBD2. CDR3 protein: CASSGSTSGKTQYF. CDR3 DNA sequence: TGCGCCAGCAGTGGATCGACTAGCGGGAAGACCCAGTACTTC.